This entry is about one T cell receptor beta chain. This record comes from a study of Ad26.COV2.S vaccination and SARS-CoV-2 variants. This sample's treatment: about 20 received Ad26.COV2.S at low or high dose, single or two shots; 5 received placebo; per-sample allocation not given. Sampling took place 63 days after the first vaccine or placebo injection. Libraries were prepared by immunoSEQ multiplex PCR; TCRdb keeps only in-frame clonotypes and omits some of them. This sample has roughly 500,000 clones, with about 91% found just once. The sequence came from a person aged 18 to 59 who received the Ad26.COV2.S COVID-19 vaccine or a placebo. The sequencing here drew on peripheral blood, taken in a trial of Ad26.COV2.S vaccine versus placebo.

The CDR3 nucleotides are TGTGCCAGCAGCGTGTGGGGGGGGAATCAGCCCCAGCATTTT. It is translated as CASSVWGGNQPQHF. The V call is TRBV9, the J call TRBJ1-5; D is perhaps TRBD1 (5 bases). This CDR3 has 14 amino acids. Between the trimmed V and J ends, which lost 2 bases and 4 bases, there was a span of 10 bases. CDR1 is SGDLS and CDR2 is YYNGEE in the germline V gene. The full variable domain, rest sourced from reference TRBV9 and TRBJ1-5, is DSGVTQTPKHLITATGQRVTLRCSPRSGDLSVYWYQQSLDQGLQFLIQYYNGEERAKGNILERFSAQQFPDLHSELNLSSLELGDSALYFCASSVWGGNQPQHFGDGTRLSIL.